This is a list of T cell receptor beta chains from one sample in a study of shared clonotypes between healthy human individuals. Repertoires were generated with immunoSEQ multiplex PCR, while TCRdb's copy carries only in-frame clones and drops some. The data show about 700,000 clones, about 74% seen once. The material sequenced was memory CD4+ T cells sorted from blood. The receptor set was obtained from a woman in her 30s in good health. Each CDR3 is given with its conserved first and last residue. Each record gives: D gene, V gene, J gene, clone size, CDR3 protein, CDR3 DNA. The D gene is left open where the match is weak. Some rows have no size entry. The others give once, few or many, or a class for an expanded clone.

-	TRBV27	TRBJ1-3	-	CASSLRGVPTGGNTIYF	TGTGCCAGCAGTTTGCGAGGCGTCCCAACGGGTGGAAACACCATATATTTT
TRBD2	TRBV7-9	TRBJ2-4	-	CASSLGVGTSGRGNIQYF	TGTGCCAGCAGCTTAGGAGTAGGGACTAGCGGGCGGGGCAACATTCAGTACTTC
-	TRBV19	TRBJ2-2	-	CASSDTRGWYTGELFF	TGTGCCAGTAGTGACACCCGTGGGTGGTACACCGGGGAGCTGTTTTTT
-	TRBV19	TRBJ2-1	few	CASSMGLRDNEQFF	TGTGCCAGTAGTATGGGACTTAGAGACAATGAGCAGTTCTTC
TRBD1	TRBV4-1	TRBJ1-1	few	CASSQRALGQGARAEAFF	TGCGCCAGCAGCCAAAGAGCGCTGGGGCAGGGGGCGAGGGCTGAAGCTTTCTTT
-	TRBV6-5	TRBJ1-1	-	CASSRVLNTEAFF	TGTGCCAGCAGCAGGGTCCTGAACACTGAAGCTTTCTTT
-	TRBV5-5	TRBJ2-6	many	CASSLHTGWAGANVLTF	TGTGCCAGCAGCTTGCATACAGGGTGGGCTGGGGCCAACGTCCTGACTTTC
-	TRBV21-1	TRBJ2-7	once	CASSNPRALYDEQYF	TGTGCCAGCAGCAACCCCAGGGCGTTATACGACGAGCAGTACTTC
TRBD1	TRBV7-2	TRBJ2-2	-	CASSRQGDTGELFF	TGTGCCAGCAGCCGACAGGGAGACACCGGGGAGCTGTTTTTT
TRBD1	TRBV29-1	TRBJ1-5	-	CSFSGGGGQPQHF	TGCAGCTTCTCAGGGGGCGGCGGTCAGCCCCAGCATTTT
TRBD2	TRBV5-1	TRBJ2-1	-	CASSLTSGSYEQFF	TGCGCCAGCAGCTTGACTAGCGGGAGTTATGAGCAGTTCTTC
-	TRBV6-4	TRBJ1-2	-	CASSDLRGDGYTF	TGTGCCAGCAGTGATTTGAGGGGAGATGGCTACACCTTC
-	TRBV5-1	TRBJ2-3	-	CASSLGTAQGTDTQYF	TGCGCCAGCAGCTTGGGGACGGCACAGGGCACAGATACGCAGTATTTT
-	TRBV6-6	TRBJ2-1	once	CASSAGDGTYNEQFF	TGTGCCAGCAGTGCCGGCGATGGTACCTACAATGAGCAGTTCTTC
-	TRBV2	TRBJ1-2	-	CASSEESAQSNTF	TGTGCCAGCAGTGAGGAATCGGCCCAGTCGAACACCTTC
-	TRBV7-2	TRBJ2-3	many	CASSFRGRALRTDTQYF	TGTGCCAGCAGCTTTCGCGGCCGAGCCTTGCGCACAGATACGCAGTATTTT
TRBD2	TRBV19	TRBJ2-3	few	CATSKGLAGGGTDTQYF	TGTGCCACCTCTAAGGGACTAGCGGGGGGGGGCACAGATACGCAGTATTTT
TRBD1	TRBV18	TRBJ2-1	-	CASSQGQNNEQFF	TGTGCCAGCTCACAGGGACAGAACAATGAGCAGTTCTTC
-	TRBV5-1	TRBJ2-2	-	CASSFSGNTGELFF	TGCGCCAGCAGCTTTAGCGGGAACACCGGGGAGCTGTTTTTT
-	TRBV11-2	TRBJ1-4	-	CASSLSGWDGEKLFF	TGTGCCAGCAGCTTATCTGGTTGGGACGGTGAAAAACTGTTTTTT
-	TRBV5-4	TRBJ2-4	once	CASSFSSGEAKNIQYF	TGTGCCAGCAGCTTTTCGTCGGGAGAGGCCAAAAACATTCAGTACTTC
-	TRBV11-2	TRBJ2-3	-	CASSLSGGQDTQYF	TGTGCCAGCAGCTTATCTGGCGGACAAGATACGCAGTATTTT
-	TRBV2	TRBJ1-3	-	CASSEEAYSGNTIYF	TGTGCCAGCAGTGAAGAGGCTTACTCTGGAAACACCATATATTTT
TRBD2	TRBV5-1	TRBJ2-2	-	CASSPRLAGGAGELFF	TGCGCCAGCAGCCCCCGGTTAGCGGGAGGGGCCGGGGAGCTGTTTTTT
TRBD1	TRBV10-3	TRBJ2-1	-	CATAPSGGVEAEQFF	TGTGCCACAGCCCCCTCAGGGGGCGTTGAAGCTGAGCAGTTCTTC
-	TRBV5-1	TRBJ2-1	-	CASSLAQVYNEQFF	TGCGCCAGCAGCTTGGCACAGGTCTACAATGAGCAGTTCTTC